The next 15 T cell receptor beta chains were all read from a single sample in a study of blood T cell repertoires in COVID-19. Assay: immunoSEQ multiplex PCR; the TCRdb copy retains only in-frame clones and omits some. The table has around 180,000 clones, 81% seen once. Sequenced sample: peripheral blood. These receptor sequences come from a woman aged 80 or older with COVID-19, enrolled during active disease.

Written as DNA, the CDR3 is TGCGCCAGCAGGCCCGCGGTCCCACCCAGGAGGACAGGTATGGGCTACGAGCAGTACTTC. Translating gives CASRPAVPPRRTGMGYEQYF. The chain has TRBV23-1 and TRBJ2-7, with 7 positions matching TRBD1. TRBV23-1 qualifies as an ORF whose function is uncertain. The junction had 26 bases not matched to a gene; V was cut back by 6 bases and J by 3 bases. This CDR3 spans 20 amino acids.

This chain joins TRBV7-8 and TRBJ2-3; 11 nucleotides align to TRBD1. V lost 1 base and J lost 4; bases outside the gene matches: 4. The germline V gene encodes CDR1 SGHVS and CDR2 FQNEAQ. There are 16 residues in the CDR3. DNA of the CDR3: TGTGCCAGCAGCTTAGTCGGGACAGGGGGACCAGATACGCAGTATTTT. It translates to CASSLVGTGGPDTQYF.

The rearrangement links TRBV7-2 to TRBJ1-1; unclear D gene. Germline CDR1 is SGHTA and CDR2 is FQGNSA. This CDR3 has 14 amino acids. V dropped 1 base and J dropped 2 bases, with 8 bases sitting between them. The CDR3 spells CASSLEGGNTEAFF. CDR3 nucleotides: TGTGCCAGCAGCTTAGAGGGAGGAAACACTGAAGCTTTCTTT.

V is TRBV5-6 and J is TRBJ1-3; 8 nucleotides line up with TRBD1. Germline V gene data show CDR1 as SGHDT and CDR2 as YYEEEE. The CDR3 contains 18 residues. Trimming cost V 0 bases and J 0 bases; bases outside gene matches: 8. CDR3 sequence: CASSLGSGGFFSGNTIYF. Written as DNA, the CDR3 is TGTGCCAGCAGCTTGGGTTCAGGGGGCTTCTTCTCTGGAAACACCATATATTTT. Combining the CDR3 with reference TRBV5-6 and TRBJ1-3 gives the whole variable domain DAGVTQSPTHLIKTRGQQVTLRCSPKSGHDTVSWYQQALGQGPQFIFQYYEEEERQRGNFPDRFSGHQFPNYSSELNVNALLLGDSALYLCASSLGSGGFFSGNTIYFGEGSWLTVV.

The V and J genes are TRBV7-9 and TRBJ2-1; D is unclear. This CDR3 comprises 15 residues. The germline V and J ends were trimmed by 3 bases and 0 bases, with 9 bases remaining between them. Looked up from germline, CDR1 is SEHNR and CDR2 is FQNEAQ (reference sequence). CDR3 loop: CASSLPGRSYNEQFF. DNA for the CDR3: TGTGCCAGCAGCTTGCCAGGCCGCTCCTACAATGAGCAGTTCTTC.

This chain links TRBV5-6 with TRBJ2-3; 10 positions agree with TRBD2. The CDR3 is made up of 16 amino acids. The germline CDR1 and CDR2 sequences are SGHDT and YYEEEE. V lost 1 base and J lost 3; bases outside the gene matches: 5. CDR3 nucleotides: TGTGCCAGCAGCTTGTCAGCGGGGGGGCCAACAGATACGCAGTATTTT. Encoded protein: CASSLSAGGPTDTQYF.

The rearrangement uses TRBV5-4 and TRBJ2-1; maybe TRBD2 (6 bases). CDR3 length: 15 residues. Looked up from germline, CDR1 is SGHNT and CDR2 is YYREEE (reference sequence). The V gene lost 4 bases and the J gene lost 0 bases, with 11 bases spanning the gap. The CDR3 sequence: CASSLRDFSYNEQFF. The CDR3 DNA reads as TGTGCCAGCAGCCTCCGGGACTTCTCCTACAATGAGCAGTTCTTC.

The chain combines TRBV12-3 or TRBV12-4 with TRBJ2-1, with unresolved D. Deletions cut 7 bases from V and 4 bases from J, with 8 bases between. The CDR3 length is 12 residues. CDR3 in DNA: TGTGCCAGCATGACACTTTACAATGAGCAGTTCTTC. Its protein is CASMTLYNEQFF.

The chain uses TRBV27 and TRBJ2-1; 7 nucleotides agree with TRBD2. J lost 2 bases, V lost 0 bases, and 1 base had no gene match. CDR1 and CDR2 from the germline V gene are MNHEY and SMNVEV (reference sequence). The CDR3 runs to 15 residues. The CDR3 nucleotides are TGTGCCAGCAGTTTATCGACTAGCCCCTACAATGAGCAGTTCTTC. Its protein is CASSLSTSPYNEQFF.

The chain couples TRBV19 to TRBJ2-1; 7 nucleotides match TRBD1. The length of the CDR3 is 14 residues. The V and J ends lost 5 bases and 8 bases, in that order; junction bases with no gene match: 9. Germline V gene lookup returns CDR1 LNHDA and CDR2 SQIVND (reference sequence). Here the CDR3 reads CASSPRDRVHEQFF. The CDR3, as DNA: TGTGCCAGTAGTCCCCGAGACAGGGTACATGAGCAGTTCTTC. The complete variable domain, with remaining parts taken from reference TRBV19 and TRBJ2-1, reads DGGITQSPKYLFRKEGQNVTLSCEQNLNHDAMYWYRQDPGQGLRLIYYSQIVNDFQKGDIAEGYSVSREKKESFPLTVTSAQKNPTAFYLCASSPRDRVHEQFFGPGTRLTVL.

This chain's CDR3 is CASSLRTGGSNEKLFF. DNA for the CDR3: TGCGCCAGCAGCTTGCGAACAGGGGGTAGTAATGAAAAACTGTTTTTT. The chain joins TRBV5-1 to TRBJ1-4; TRBD1 matches at 8 bases. Losses at the gene ends were 1 base for V and 4 bases for J; bases not matched to a gene: 6. The CDR3 contains 16 residues. Germline loops: CDR1 SGHRS, CDR2 YFSETQ.

This chain connects TRBV3-1 (or the pseudogene TRBV3-2) to TRBJ1-1; TRBD1 might be the D (6 bases). Germline CDR1 LGHDT, CDR2 YNNKEL (reference sequence). V was pared by 3 bases and J by 14 bases, with 16 bases between. The CDR3 loop spans 12 amino acids. This CDR3 reads CASSQSTGRRFF. The CDR3 coding sequence is TGTGCCAGCAGCCAGTCGACAGGCCGGCGGTTCTTT.

In this sample, this clone turned up a few times. In DNA, the CDR3 is TGTGCCAGCAGTTTAACGGGACTAGCGGGTAAAGGGGGGATCAATGAGCAGTTCTTC. As protein: CASSLTGLAGKGGINEQFF. This rearrangement joins TRBV28 to TRBJ2-1; 12 nucleotides align to TRBD2. After removal of 2 bases from V and 6 bases from J, the junction contained 14 bases not matched to a gene. Per the germline V gene, CDR1 is MDHEN and CDR2 is SYDVKM. CDR3 length: 19 residues.

The chain carries TRBV4-3 and TRBJ2-7; 8 bases match TRBD1. Trimming took 0 bases from V and 3 from J; bases not matched to a gene: 4. The germline gives CDR1 LGHNA, CDR2 YSLEER. CDR3 length: 15 amino acids. The CDR3 protein is CASSQDAGQGYEQYF. In nucleotides, the CDR3 is TGCGCCAGCAGCCAAGATGCCGGACAGGGCTACGAGCAGTACTTC.

The chain combines TRBV27 with TRBJ2-3; 8 bases are a match to TRBD1. This CDR3 is 15 amino acids long. The ends lost 3 bases at V and 3 bases at J; junction bases unmatched: 5. In germline, CDR1 is MNHEY, CDR2 SMNVEV (reference sequence). The CDR3 loop reads CASSFSQGATDTQYF. The CDR3 DNA sequence: TGTGCCAGCAGTTTCTCGCAGGGGGCTACAGATACGCAGTATTTT.